One sample yielded the 25 T cell receptor beta chains listed below, sequenced in a study of T cells after yellow fever vaccination. TCRdb independently ran MiXCR on the 5' RACE reads; one entry per CDR3 protein. The table has under 600,000 distinct CDR3 sequences, roughly a fifth seen once. This material consisted of PBMCs, taken 21 days after the first yellow fever vaccination. These receptors were obtained from a man younger than 30 who received the YFV17D yellow fever vaccine.

The CDR3 DNA follows: TGTGCCATCCACATAGAGACCCAGTACTTC. Translated: CAIHIETQYF. This rearrangement joins TRBV6-1 to TRBJ2-5; D remains ambiguous. V gave up 10 bases and J gave up 4 bases, with 7 bases separating them. Per the germline V gene, CDR1 is MNHNS and CDR2 is SASEGT. This CDR3 has 10 amino acids.

This rearrangement joins TRBV5-1 to TRBJ2-5; 7 bases match TRBD1. The CDR3 has 15 amino acids. The V and J ends lost 0 bases and 2 bases, in that order; junction bases with no gene match: 4. Per germline, CDR1 SGHRS and CDR2 YFSETQ. This CDR3 reads CASSLDGTAQETQYF. The CDR3 DNA follows: TGCGCCAGCAGCTTGGACGGGACAGCGCAAGAGACCCAGTACTTC.

The chain links TRBV12-3 or TRBV12-4 to TRBJ2-5; 8 bases match TRBD1. V dropped 6 bases and J dropped 4; count of bases not matched to a gene: 10. The CDR3 covers 15 residues. Here the CDR3 reads CASRRTGGSSETQYF. CDR3 sequence (DNA): TGTGCCAGCAGGAGAACAGGGGGTTCTTCAGAGACCCAGTACTTC.

The rearrangement joins TRBV4-1 to TRBJ2-1, with TRBD2 matching 9 bases. Per the germline V gene, CDR1 is MGHRA and CDR2 is YSYEKL. CDR3 length equals 17 residues. Losses at the gene ends were 0 bases for V and 0 bases for J; bases not matched to a gene: 3. DNA of the CDR3: TGCGCCAGCAGCCAAGATCGCGGGGGGGCCTCCTACAATGAGCAGTTCTTC. Protein product: CASSQDRGGASYNEQFF.

This clonotype has just a few counts. V usage is TRBV12-3 or TRBV12-4 and J usage is TRBJ1-3, with TRBD1 as a possible D gene (5 bases). The CDR3 has 14 residues. V lost 3 bases and J lost 3, with 9 bases in between. The CDR3 loop reads CASSFRVYGNTIYF. The DNA for the CDR3 is TGTGCCAGCAGTTTCAGGGTTTATGGAAACACCATATATTTT.

This chain links TRBV4-3 with TRBJ2-5, with D possibly matching TRBD2 (7 bases). There are 15 residues in the CDR3. CDR1 is LGHNA, CDR2 YSLEER, per germline. The V and J ends lost 0 bases and 5 bases respectively, with 13 bases between them. CDR3 sequence: CASSQDGGGLETQYF. Written as DNA, the CDR3 is TGCGCCAGCAGCCAAGATGGGGGGGGCCTCGAGACCCAGTACTTC.

This clonotype came up a few times. V is TRBV5-1 and J is TRBJ1-5; D is uncertain. CDR1 and CDR2 (germline): SGHRS, YFSETQ. The CDR3 totals 15 residues. V lost 7 bases, J lost 1 base, and 15 bases lay in between. CDR3 coding DNA: TGCGCCAGCCGGGCGGGCCTCGACAGCAATCAGCCCCAGCATTTT. It is translated as CASRAGLDSNQPQHF.

Ten or more counts support this clonotype. The rearrangement joins TRBV20-1 to TRBJ2-1; 10 positions agree with TRBD2. The CDR3 contains 16 residues. J was trimmed by 1 base and V by 5 bases; bases with no gene match: 8. Germline V gives CDR1 DFQATT, CDR2 SNEGSKA (reference sequence). CDR3 sequence (DNA): TGCAGTGCTGAAGCGGGGGGGAAGGGGTCCTACAATGAGCAGTTCTTC. As protein: CSAEAGGKGSYNEQFF.

This clonotype turned up a few times. The rearrangement joins TRBV5-1 to TRBJ2-2, with 9 bases identical to TRBD1. Trimming removed 0 bases from V and 6 bases from J; junction bases left unmatched: 3. The CDR3 sequence is 15 residues long. Germline CDR1 reads SGHRS; CDR2 reads YFSETQ. CDR3 sequence: CASSLGTGVPGELFF. Here the CDR3 DNA reads TGCGCCAGCAGCTTGGGGACAGGGGTCCCCGGGGAGCTGTTTTTT.

This CDR3 is CASSPPHGTGELFF. The CDR3 DNA is TGTGCCAGCAGCCCCCCACATGGTACCGGGGAGCTGTTTTTT. This rearrangement joins TRBV7-9 to TRBJ2-2, with D hard to call. Germline V gene sequence: CDR1 SEHNR, CDR2 FQNEAQ (reference sequence). Trimming pared 5 bases from V and 5 bases from J, leaving 12 bases between. There are 14 residues in the CDR3.

The CDR3 region is CASRGTETDTQYF. The DNA of the CDR3 is TGTGCCAGCAGGGGGACAGAAACAGATACGCAGTATTTT. The chain couples TRBV25-1 to TRBJ2-3, with 7 bases identical to TRBD1. The germline gives CDR1 MGHDK, CDR2 SYGVNS. V shed 6 bases and J 3 bases; nucleotides not matched to a gene: 3. The CDR3 runs 13 residues.

The V gene is TRBV6-1, the J gene TRBJ2-7, with 8 nucleotides matching TRBD1. CDR1 and CDR2 from the germline V gene are MNHNS and SASEGT. J lost 5 bases, V lost 5 bases, and 17 bases had no gene match. The CDR3 is made up of 17 amino acids. DNA of the CDR3: TGTGCCAGCAGTCCACCGGACAGGGCTTACGTGGGCCACGAGCAGTACTTC. Translated, it gives CASSPPDRAYVGHEQYF.

This clonotype was seen repeatedly, ten times or more. This chain uses TRBV5-1 with TRBJ1-1; 7 nucleotides match TRBD1. The CDR3 runs to 15 residues. After removal of 3 bases from V and 4 bases from J, the junction contained 9 bases not matched to a gene. Germline V gives CDR1 SGHRS, CDR2 YFSETQ. The CDR3 nucleotides are TGCGCCAGCAGCTCCACAGGGGCTGTGGGCACTGAAGCTTTCTTT. Translated, it gives CASSSTGAVGTEAFF.

This clonotype was observed a handful of times. The chain is built from TRBV20-1 and TRBJ2-7; 8 bases fit TRBD2. Germline CDR1 and CDR2: DFQATT and SNEGSKA (reference sequence). Trimming removed 5 bases from V and 2 bases from J; junction bases left unmatched: 14. This CDR3 is built from 16 residues. The CDR3 nucleotides read TGCAGTGCTCACTCCCTTCGGGGGACTAGACCCTACGAGCAGTACTTC. Amino acids: CSAHSLRGTRPYEQYF.

The V and J genes are TRBV9 and TRBJ2-3; D is uncertain. Between the trimmed V and J ends, which lost 4 bases and 0 bases, there was a span of 12 bases. The CDR3 loop spans 15 amino acids. Per the germline V gene, CDR1 is SGDLS and CDR2 is YYNGEE. The CDR3 region has the DNA TGTGCCAGCAGCCGAGTACTGACTAGCACAGATACGCAGTATTTT. Its protein product is CASSRVLTSTDTQYF.

A few counts support this clonotype. J is TRBJ1-2 and V is TRBV20-1; tentatively, D is TRBD1 (6 bases). Germline CDR1 and CDR2: DFQATT and SNEGSKA (reference sequence). The CDR3 totals 18 residues. Trimming removed 0 bases at V and 0 bases at J, with 20 bases between. The CDR3 protein is CSARDVAGRGVSNYGYTF. CDR3 bases: TGCAGTGCTAGAGACGTCGCCGGCAGGGGAGTTTCTAACTATGGCTACACCTTC.

This clonotype was seen only a few times. V is TRBV20-1 and J is TRBJ1-1, with 10 nucleotides matching TRBD1. J gave up 11 bases and V 3 bases, and 12 bases lay outside the gene matches. Germline V gives CDR1 DFQATT, CDR2 SNEGSKA (reference sequence). The CDR3 consists of 14 residues. The CDR3 sequence is CSASGTGVWFGAFF. Written as DNA, the CDR3 is TGCAGTGCTAGCGGGACAGGGGTATGGTTTGGGGCTTTCTTT.

A note on this clonotype: At one end the junction does not follow the germline gene, possibly because of a read error. The CDR3 loop is CASSPRTLPTRDF. The CDR3 nucleotides are TGTGCCAGCAGCCCGCGGACCTTGCCAACTAGAGACTTC. V and J are TRBV7-2 and TRBJ2-7; tentative D call: TRBD2 (5 bases). The CDR3 length is 13 residues. CDR1 is SGHTA, CDR2 FQGNSA, per germline.

This clonotype occurred a few times. This rearrangement joins TRBV6-1 to TRBJ1-1, with D tentatively TRBD1 (5 bases). Per the germline V gene, CDR1 is MNHNS and CDR2 is SASEGT. The CDR3 extends over 12 amino acids. V dropped 0 bases and J dropped 10 bases, with 9 bases sitting between them. The CDR3: CASSEALGVAFF. Here the CDR3 DNA reads TGTGCCAGCAGTGAAGCGCTGGGGGTAGCTTTCTTT.

The chain has TRBV9 and TRBJ1-2; tentatively, D is TRBD1 (5 bases). The germline CDR1 and CDR2 sequences are SGDLS and YYNGEE. CDR3 size: 14 residues. V dropped 3 bases and J dropped 3 bases, with 12 bases sitting between them. The CDR3 DNA reads TGTGCCAGCAGCGCTCTGACAGCTCACTATGGCTACACCTTC. Its protein product is CASSALTAHYGYTF.

J is TRBJ1-4 and V is TRBV4-1; D perhaps matches TRBD1 (6 bases). The germline CDR1 and CDR2 sequences are MGHRA and YSYEKL. Between the trimmed V and J ends, which lost 5 bases and 5 bases, there was a span of 15 bases. The CDR3 runs 15 residues. DNA for the CDR3: TGCGCCAGCAGCACCTTCACAGGGTTAAATGAAAAACTGTTTTTT. As protein: CASSTFTGLNEKLFF.

The chain has TRBV3-1 and TRBJ2-7; 7 bases fit TRBD1. This CDR3 has 15 residues. J gave up 3 bases and V 2 bases, and 7 bases lay outside the gene matches. CDR1 is LGHDT, CDR2 YNNKEL, per germline (reference sequence). The CDR3 region has the DNA TGTGCCAGCAGCCAATTCCTAGGGGGCGGCTACGAGCAGTACTTC. Translated: CASSQFLGGGYEQYF.

This clonotype turned up a few times. V and J are TRBV2 and TRBJ2-2, with D perhaps matching TRBD1 (5 bases). V lost 2 bases, J lost 3 bases, and 10 bases lay in between. Germline CDR1 reads SNHLY; CDR2 reads FYNNEI. The CDR3 loop spans 15 amino acids. The CDR3: CASSESGRDTGELFF. For the CDR3, the DNA is TGTGCCAGCAGTGAAAGTGGCAGGGACACCGGGGAGCTGTTTTTT. Based on the CDR3 plus reference TRBV2 and TRBJ2-2, the full variable domain is EPEVTQTPSHQVTQMGQEVILRCVPISNHLYFYWYRQILGQKVEFLVSFYNNEISEKSEIFDDQFSVERPDGSNFTLKIRSTKLEDSAMYFCASSESGRDTGELFFGEGSRLTVL.

This clonotype was observed at least ten times. One end of the junction fails to match germline, which may point to a read error. J is TRBJ2-5 and V is TRBV5-1; unclear D gene. The germline V gene encodes CDR1 SGHRS and CDR2 YFSETQ. The CDR3 extends over 12 amino acids. The CDR3 sequence: CASSLLQETQYF. In DNA form, the CDR3 reads TGTGCCAGCAGTTTACTCCAAGAGACCCAGTACTTC.

V and J are TRBV11-1 and TRBJ1-6; tentative D call: TRBD1 (6 bases). The V gene's germline CDR1 is SGHAT and CDR2 FQDESV (reference sequence). The CDR3 extends over 18 amino acids. V dropped 5 bases and J dropped 0 bases, with 17 bases sitting between them. CDR3 region: CASSQLLGTSSYNSPLHF. CDR3 bases: TGTGCCAGCAGCCAGTTGTTGGGGACAAGCTCCTATAATTCACCCCTCCACTTT.